Given below is one T cell receptor (beta chain) in context. As yet, its antigen is unknown. These data belong to a study of T cell responses to AZD1222 COVID-19 vaccine. This CDR3 has 14 amino acids. The V gene lost 0 bases and the J gene lost 5 bases, with 11 bases spanning the gap. Germline values: CDR1 SGHRS, CDR2 YFSETQ. Study findings and constraints: CD4 TCRs associated with vaccination spanned spike, dominating at 160-218 and 743-854. Scientists sampled the repertoires only once the peak T cell response had passed.

Only in-frame clones appear in the TCRdb table, and some are missing; sequencing was by immunoSEQ multiplex PCR. There are approximately 160,000 clones in the sample; under 95% occur only once, and roughly 4.6% lies in the top ten. The J gene is TRBJ2-5, the V gene TRBV5-1; no definite D call. The specimen was peripheral blood, collected 28 days after the second AZD1222 dose. This TCR was recovered from an adult who received the AZD1222 COVID-19 vaccine. In DNA, the CDR3 is TGCGCCAGCAGCTTGGGCGACCGCCGGGAGACCCAGTACTTC. This translates into CASSLGDRRETQYF.